This TCR beta chain was obtained from a study of T cell responses to AZD1222 COVID-19 vaccine. General study findings and limits: Unmutated regions of variants are reportedly targeted by nearly half of spike-specific TCRs. Donors, mostly white British, included more females; clonal diversity was possibly underestimated. The CD4 TCRs associated with vaccination extended across spike and predominated at 160-218 and 743-854.

Pooling covered second doses at about 4 or about 12 weeks. With respect to this clone: Its antigen is not known.

Deletions cut 4 bases from V and 5 bases from J, with 7 bases between. CDR3 length: 11 amino acids. Germline V lookup: CDR1 GTSNPN, CDR2 SVGIG (reference sequence). Assay used: immunoSEQ multiplex PCR; TCRdb lists only in-frame clones, some missing. The data hold 100,000 to 150,000 clones, with about nine tenths observed a single time. The receptor comes from an adult who received the AZD1222 COVID-19 vaccine. This rearrangement joins TRBV30 to TRBJ2-3; D is perhaps TRBD2 (5 bases). This sample comprised peripheral blood, obtained 28 days after the second AZD1222 dose. The CDR3 DNA sequence: TGTGCCTGGACTACTAGAGATACGCAGTATTTT. Translating it yields CAWTTRDTQYF.